This TCR beta chain was captured in a study of T-cell memory formation after mild COVID-19 (dated by TCRdb to the early 2020s). Looking at the study overall: TCR sequence clusters from the two donors were largely donor specific. In a couple of donors, T-cell clones that expanded and contracted after mild COVID-19 were tracked by sequencing TCRalpha and TCRbeta repertoires over time. The cohort comprised two young, previously healthy adult volunteers, one female and one male. Points the paper makes about the study in general: Only a couple of mild cases were covered in the study, and larger cohorts including severe cases with pre-infection samples were considered necessary. The detection of some responding clones in pre-infection memory suggests that pre-existing cross-reactive memory T cells joined the SARS-CoV-2 response. SARS-CoV-2 specificity was not confirmed for the second-wave clones peaking on day 37. Contracting CD4+ clones appeared mostly in the CM and EM memory subsets, whereas CD8+ clones were enriched in EMRA. Balanced CD4/CD8 phenotypes were observed for clones contracting from day 15 to 85, whereas a bias towards CD4+ was observed for a second wave of clones expanding from day 15 to 37.

The germline V gene sets CDR1 to MNHEY and CDR2 to SVGAGI. The CDR3 holds 15 amino acids from the cysteine to the phenylalanine. The sequence is cut down to CDR3 DNA, 45 bases in frame from base 1. Deletion took 4 bases off V and 10 bases off J, with a span of 20 bases between the germline ends. Ficoll-Paque density gradient centrifugation was the method used to isolate PBMCs. This clonotype showed up just a few times. It lacks a known antigen. Base qualities are not recorded, but no much larger clone differs from it by a single base. The sequencer was an Illumina NovaSeq 6000. cDNA libraries for TCRalpha and TCRbeta were prepared by 5'RACE using constant-segment primers, with sample barcodes and unique molecular identifiers added. Trizol reagent was used to extract RNA from every sample. Libraries were amplified in two PCR steps, with a second sample barcode and Illumina TruSeq adapters added in the second step. Sequencing of libraries was performed on an Illumina NovaSeq with 2 x 150 bp paired-end reads. As for the original processing: Demultiplexing of reads and collapsing into UMI-guided consensus sequences were performed with migec v1.2.7. Using mixcr v2.1.11, UMI consensuses were aligned to TRA and TRB V and J templates and then assembled into clonotypes. Expanded or contracted clonotypes were those called significant by both edgeR and NoisET, with noise models trained on biological replicates. For edgeR calls, a false discovery rate-adjusted p below 0.01 and a log2 fold-change threshold of 1 were applied. As an exploratory analysis of dynamics, max-normalized trajectories of the 1000 most abundant clonotypes were examined by PCA with hierarchical clustering. Separately sequenced CD4+ and CD8+ repertoires were used to assign a CD4 or CD8 phenotype to each responding clone. TCRdb reprocessed the public reads (quality trimming at Q25 with fastp, clone calling with MiXCR) and kept in-frame beta chains. One record per CDR3 amino acid sequence lists the most common genes and DNA. The authors' filters were not applied to this entry. The sample table shows roughly 610,000 distinct CDR3 sequences, and around a sixth are seen once. The ten largest clonotypes hold roughly 8.2% of the sample.

The chain is encoded by TRBV6-5 joined to TRBJ2-1; the D gene is perhaps TRBD2, from 6 matching bases. This TCR derives from an adult woman who had mild COVID-19 (a few samples of this study predate the infection). The sample titles of this study are shuffled in the database, so cell type and time point are left out; the donor was told from shared clones. The sample was PBMCs or a T cell subset sorted from them (not recorded which). The DNA is TGTGCCAGCAGTTCCCGGTTGGCGGGGTCGGGCGAGCAGTTCTTC. Its protein is CASSSRLAGSGEQFF.